A single sample is the source of the 18 T cell receptor beta chains below, sequenced in a study of beta chain features in type 1 diabetes. Reverse transcribing all isolated RNA meant expressed TCRB transcripts were sequenced. TCRdb keeps only in-frame clones here, not all; method: immunoSEQ multiplex PCR. This sample has 900,000 or so clones, with around a sixth found just once. Sequenced material: naive CD4+ T cells from blood. These receptors originate from a woman younger than 35 in good health.

The J gene is TRBJ2-5, the V gene TRBV28; D perhaps matches TRBD2 (6 bases). CDR3 length: 14 residues. The ends were cut back, 5 bases at V and 1 base at J, with 11 bases in the middle. Germline-derived CDR1 and CDR2 are MDHEN and SYDVKM. The CDR3 DNA reads TGTGCCAGCAGTCGTCAGGGACTCCAAGAGACCCAGTACTTC. Its translation is CASSRQGLQETQYF.

The chain carries TRBV28 and TRBJ2-3; D not resolved. The CDR3 spans 16 residues. Per the germline V gene, CDR1 is MDHEN and CDR2 is SYDVKM. The germline V and J ends were trimmed by 6 bases and 0 bases, with 16 bases remaining between them. The CDR3 nucleotides are TGTGCCAGCAGCACGCCCCCCGGCACTAGCACAGATACGCAGTATTTT. Translation: CASSTPPGTSTDTQYF.

To note about this clone: In the same sample, other DNA sequences code for this CDR3. The gene calls are TRBV20-1 and TRBJ2-7; the D is unclear. Germline V lookup: CDR1 DFQATT, CDR2 SNEGSKA (reference sequence). This CDR3 is built from 11 residues. The V and J ends lost 3 bases and 4 bases respectively, with 7 bases between them. The DNA of the CDR3 is TGCAGTGCTAGCAAGAGTTACGAGCAGTACTTC. Encoded protein: CSASKSYEQYF.

The chain uses TRBV2 and TRBJ2-1; 8 bases fit TRBD2. Germline V CDR1 and CDR2: SNHLY, FYNNEI. The V segment lost 4 bases and the J segment 9 bases; nucleotides outside the gene matches: 5. The CDR3 has 13 residues. This CDR3 is CASSVRGAGEQFF. In DNA, the CDR3 is TGTGCCAGCAGTGTGCGGGGGGCTGGTGAGCAGTTCTTC.

This clone has only a few counts. This CDR3 reads CASSLDGTGLGGYEQYF. CDR3 sequence (DNA): TGTGCCAGCAGCTTAGACGGGACGGGGCTAGGGGGATACGAGCAGTACTTC. V and J are TRBV7-2 and TRBJ2-7, with D possibly being TRBD1 (6 bases). V was trimmed by 1 base and J by 4 bases, leaving 20 bases between them. This CDR3 contains 17 residues. Germline V gene sequence: CDR1 SGHTA, CDR2 FQGNSA. Full variable domain (missing parts from reference TRBV7-2 and TRBJ2-7): GAGVSQSPSNKVTEKGKDVELRCDPISGHTALYWYRQSLGQGLEFLIYFQGNSAPDKSGLPSDRFSAERTGGSVSTLTIQRTQQEDSAVYLCASSLDGTGLGGYEQYFGPGTRLTVT.

The chain joins TRBV18 to TRBJ2-7; D is ambiguous. V was clipped by 1 base and J by 3 bases, with 16 bases between them. CDR3 length equals 16 residues. Germline V gene sequence: CDR1 KGHSH, CDR2 LQKENI. The CDR3 loop is CASSPLISSRIYEQYF. CDR3 in DNA: TGTGCCAGCTCACCACTTATAAGCTCTCGGATCTACGAGCAGTACTTC.

This clone was detected a few times. V and J are TRBV2 and TRBJ2-3; unclear D gene. The germline V gene has CDR1 SNHLY and CDR2 FYNNEI. This CDR3 contains 14 residues. Between the trimmed V and J ends, which lost 1 base and 0 bases, there was a span of 5 bases. CDR3: CASSEVGSTDTQYF. The CDR3 region has the DNA TGTGCCAGCAGTGAAGTCGGAAGCACAGATACGCAGTATTTT. The full variable domain, with the rest looked up from reference TRBV2 and TRBJ2-3, is EPEVTQTPSHQVTQMGQEVILRCVPISNHLYFYWYRQILGQKVEFLVSFYNNEISEKSEIFDDQFSVERPDGSNFTLKIRSTKLEDSAMYFCASSEVGSTDTQYFGPGTRLTVL.

J is TRBJ2-7 and V is TRBV6-5; 11 bases map to TRBD2. CDR3 length: 15 amino acids. Looked up from germline, CDR1 is MNHEY and CDR2 is SVGAGI. Trimming at V came to 0 bases and at J to 4 bases, leaving 2 bases not matched to a gene. The CDR3 loop reads CASSYSRLAGYEQYF. CDR3 nucleotide sequence: TGTGCCAGCAGTTACTCCCGACTAGCGGGATACGAGCAGTACTTC.

This clone has only a few counts. The chain uses TRBV2 and TRBJ2-7; D perhaps matches TRBD1 (6 bases). Germline V gene lookup returns CDR1 SNHLY and CDR2 FYNNEI. CDR3 size: 14 residues. The V gene lost 6 bases and the J gene lost 2 bases, with 14 bases spanning the gap. The CDR3, as DNA: TGTGCCAGCAGGGACAGACGTACGACCTACGAGCAGTACTTC. It translates to CASRDRRTTYEQYF.

The sample holds a few counts of this clone. V gene TRBV2 combines with J gene TRBJ2-7; D possibly corresponds to TRBD2 (5 bases). With 6 bases removed from V and 2 bases from J, the gap between germline ends came to 14 bases. Germline CDR1 is SNHLY and CDR2 is FYNNEI. CDR3 size: 14 residues. The CDR3 loop reads CASSDEDGTYEQYF. CDR3 in DNA: TGTGCCAGCAGCGACGAGGACGGGACCTACGAGCAGTACTTC.

This clone was observed a handful of times. Different DNA sequences within this sample yield the same CDR3. The V call is TRBV25-1, the J call TRBJ1-2; D gene unclear. V lost 2 bases and J 8 bases, leaving 12 bases between the germline ends. CDR1 and CDR2 from the germline V gene are MGHDK and SYGVNS. This CDR3 region has 13 residues. The CDR3 loop reads CASSELAGGGYTF. DNA of the CDR3: TGTGCCAGCAGTGAACTTGCGGGCGGAGGCTACACCTTC.

The chain employs TRBV7-8 and TRBJ2-1, with 10 bases aligning to TRBD2. The CDR3 extends over 17 amino acids. In germline, CDR1 is SGHVS, CDR2 FQNEAQ. J lost 8 bases, V lost 4 bases, and 14 bases had no gene match. CDR3 nucleotide sequence: TGTGCCAGCAGCTCAACCCCTCCGACTAGCGGGCGGGATGAGCAGTTCTTC. Its translation is CASSSTPPTSGRDEQFF.

The genes are TRBV9 and TRBJ2-1; 7 nucleotides agree with TRBD2. CDR1 is SGDLS, CDR2 YYNGEE, per germline. CDR3 length: 15 amino acids. V dropped 0 bases and J dropped 8; count of bases not matched to a gene: 8. This CDR3 is CASSVGAGIPDEQFF. CDR3 nucleotide sequence: TGTGCCAGCAGCGTAGGAGCGGGAATTCCGGATGAGCAGTTCTTC.

The chain has TRBV7-2 and TRBJ2-7, with 8 bases that match TRBD2. The CDR3 contains 15 residues. With V trimmed by 3 bases and J by 6 bases, 10 bases remained unmatched. Germline loops: CDR1 SGHTA, CDR2 FQGNSA. In DNA, the CDR3 is TGTGCCAGCAGCTTGAGCAGCGGGAGATGGGGCGAGCAGTACTTC. Protein: CASSLSSGRWGEQYF.

This clone came up a few times. The chain couples TRBV4-3 to TRBJ2-2; a weak D match, TRBD1 (6 bases). CDR1 and CDR2 (germline): LGHNA, YSLEER. V lost 0 bases and J 1 base, leaving 9 bases between the germline ends. CDR3 length equals 16 residues. CDR3: CASSQDPTGNTGELFF. The DNA of the CDR3 is TGCGCCAGCAGCCAAGATCCGACAGGGAACACCGGGGAGCTGTTTTTT.

The chain links TRBV7-9 to TRBJ1-1, with 7 bases fitting TRBD1. From germline, CDR1 is SEHNR and CDR2 FQNEAQ (reference sequence). Trimming cost V 5 bases and J 4 bases; bases outside gene matches: 10. The CDR3 covers 15 residues. The chain's CDR3 is CASSPQGGRTTEAFF. The CDR3 bases are TGTGCCAGCAGCCCGCAGGGGGGGCGGACCACTGAAGCTTTCTTT.

The rearrangement joins TRBV29-1 to TRBJ2-1; D ambiguous. The CDR3 runs to 14 residues. Germline lookup yields CDR1 SQVTM and CDR2 ANQGSEA. V was trimmed by 7 bases and J by 4 bases, leaving 17 bases between them. The CDR3 loop reads CSGYSTRRYNEQFF. The DNA for the CDR3 is TGCAGCGGCTACTCAACGCGGCGGTACAATGAGCAGTTCTTC.

This clone occurred a few times. The chain carries TRBV7-2 and TRBJ2-6; 8 bases are a match to TRBD1. The germline V gene encodes CDR1 SGHTA and CDR2 FQGNSA. There are 16 residues in the CDR3. V was pared by 1 base and J by 3 bases, with 2 bases of the junction left unmatched. The CDR3 loop is CASSLGQGNGANVLTF. CDR3 nucleotides: TGTGCCAGCAGCTTAGGACAGGGGAATGGGGCCAACGTCCTGACTTTC.